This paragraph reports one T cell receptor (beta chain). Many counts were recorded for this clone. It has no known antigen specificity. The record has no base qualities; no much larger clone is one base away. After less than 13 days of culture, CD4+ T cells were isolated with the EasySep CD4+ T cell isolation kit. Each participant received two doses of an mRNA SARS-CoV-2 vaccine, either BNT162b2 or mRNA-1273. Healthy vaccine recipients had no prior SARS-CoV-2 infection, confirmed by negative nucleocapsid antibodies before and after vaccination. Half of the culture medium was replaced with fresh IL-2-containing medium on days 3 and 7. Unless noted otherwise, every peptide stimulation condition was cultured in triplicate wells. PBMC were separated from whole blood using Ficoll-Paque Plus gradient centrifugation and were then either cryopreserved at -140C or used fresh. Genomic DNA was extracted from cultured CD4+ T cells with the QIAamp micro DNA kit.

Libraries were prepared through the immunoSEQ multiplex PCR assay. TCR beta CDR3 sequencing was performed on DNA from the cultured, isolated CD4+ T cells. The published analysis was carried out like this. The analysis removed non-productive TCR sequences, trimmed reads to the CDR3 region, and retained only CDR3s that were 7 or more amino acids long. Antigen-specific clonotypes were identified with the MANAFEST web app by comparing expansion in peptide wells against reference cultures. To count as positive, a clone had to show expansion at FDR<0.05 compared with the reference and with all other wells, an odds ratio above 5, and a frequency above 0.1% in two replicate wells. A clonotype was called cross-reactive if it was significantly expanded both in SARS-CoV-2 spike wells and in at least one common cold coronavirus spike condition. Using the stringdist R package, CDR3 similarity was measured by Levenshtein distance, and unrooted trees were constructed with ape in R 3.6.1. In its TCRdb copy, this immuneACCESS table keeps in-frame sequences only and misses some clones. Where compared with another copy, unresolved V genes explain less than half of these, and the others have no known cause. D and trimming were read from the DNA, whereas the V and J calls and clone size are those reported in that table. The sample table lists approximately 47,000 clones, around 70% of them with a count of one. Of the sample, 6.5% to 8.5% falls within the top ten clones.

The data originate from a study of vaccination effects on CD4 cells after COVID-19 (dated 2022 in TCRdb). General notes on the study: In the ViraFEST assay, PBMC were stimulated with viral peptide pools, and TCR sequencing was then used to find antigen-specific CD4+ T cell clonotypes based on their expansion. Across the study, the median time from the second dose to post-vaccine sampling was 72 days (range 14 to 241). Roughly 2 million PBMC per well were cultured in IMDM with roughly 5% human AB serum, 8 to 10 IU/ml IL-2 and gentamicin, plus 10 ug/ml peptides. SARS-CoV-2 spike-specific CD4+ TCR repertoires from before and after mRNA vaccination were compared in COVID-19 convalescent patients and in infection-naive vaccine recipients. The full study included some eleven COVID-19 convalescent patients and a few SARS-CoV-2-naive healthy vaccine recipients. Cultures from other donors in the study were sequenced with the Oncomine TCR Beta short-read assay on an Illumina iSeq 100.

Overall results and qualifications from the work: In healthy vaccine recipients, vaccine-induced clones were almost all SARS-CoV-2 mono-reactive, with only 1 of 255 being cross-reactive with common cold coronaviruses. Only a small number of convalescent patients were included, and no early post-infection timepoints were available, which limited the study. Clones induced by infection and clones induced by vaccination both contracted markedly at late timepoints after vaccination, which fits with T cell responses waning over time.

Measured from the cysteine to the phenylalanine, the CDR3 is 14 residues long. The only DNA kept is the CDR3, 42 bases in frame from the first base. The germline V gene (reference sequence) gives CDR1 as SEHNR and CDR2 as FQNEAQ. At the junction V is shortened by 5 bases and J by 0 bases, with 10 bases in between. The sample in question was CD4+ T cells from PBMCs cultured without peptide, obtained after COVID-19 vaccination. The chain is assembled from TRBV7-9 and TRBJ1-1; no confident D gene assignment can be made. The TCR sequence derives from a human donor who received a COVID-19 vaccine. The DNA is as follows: TGTGCCAGCAGCATTCGGGCCTTGAACACTGAAGCTTTCTTT. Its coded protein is CASSIRALNTEAFF.